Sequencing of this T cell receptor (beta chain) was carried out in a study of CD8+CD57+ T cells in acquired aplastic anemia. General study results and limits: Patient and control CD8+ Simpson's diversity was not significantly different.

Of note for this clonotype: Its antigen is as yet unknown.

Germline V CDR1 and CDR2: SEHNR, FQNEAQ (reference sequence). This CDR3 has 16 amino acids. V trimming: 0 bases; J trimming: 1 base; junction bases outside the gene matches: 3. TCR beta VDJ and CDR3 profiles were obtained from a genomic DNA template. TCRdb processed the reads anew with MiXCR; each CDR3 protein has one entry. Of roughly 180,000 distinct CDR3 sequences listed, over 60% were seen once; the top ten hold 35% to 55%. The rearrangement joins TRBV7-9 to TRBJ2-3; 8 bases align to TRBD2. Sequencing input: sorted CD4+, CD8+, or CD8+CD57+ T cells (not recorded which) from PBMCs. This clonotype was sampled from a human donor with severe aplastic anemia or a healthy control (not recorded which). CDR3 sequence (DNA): TGTGCCAGCAGCTTAGCAGGGACTAGAGGCACAGATACGCAGTATTTT. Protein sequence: CASSLAGTRGTDTQYF.